This T cell receptor (beta chain) originates from a study of cytomegalovirus exposure and HLA in healthy donors (dated by TCRdb to about 2017). In the study overall: An earlier analysis of several hundred of the donors reported more than 250 Gb of sequence data and some 120 million unique TCR beta sequences from about 180 million T cells. An early release that covered some 640 HLA-typed donors contained approximately 300 gigabases of sequencing data and some 87 million unique TCR sequences. Of the approximately 400 genotyped donors, 65% to 90% fell in the genetic ancestry cluster associated with self-reported Caucasian donors. The aim of the study was to test whether cataloging public T cell receptors could identify signatures of past pathogen exposure. The study profiled the T cell repertoires of about 640 subjects by immunosequencing and related them to cytomegalovirus serostatus. In addition to the first cohort of roughly 700 subjects, a separate validation cohort of over 90 different subjects was used. The study combined high-throughput TCR immunosequencing, statistical association of individual TCRs with disease status, and machine learning to predict cytomegalovirus infection status. A later analysis re-examined previously published TCR beta repertoires from more than 600 donors and added high-resolution HLA genotyping to investigate patterns of TCR occurrence. Rather than drawing on any new phenotypic data, the later analysis identified candidate immune exposures from TCR beta sequences and the way those sequences occurred across donors. An earlier analysis of approximately 640 of the donors applied high-throughput TCR beta sequencing to assess whether each TCR beta V gene segment acted as functional or pseudogenic. Donor age, sex, ethnicity and CMV serostatus were compiled alongside the repertoire data. In a later genetic analysis, genome-wide SNP genotypes for about 60% of the 666 donors were used, and that subset was treated as a discovery cohort. Every repertoire in the discovery cohort had been generated on one and the same sequencing platform. HLA typing included class I and class II loci at four-digit resolution. The number of typed donors differed by locus: roughly 620-630 for A, B, C, DRB1 and DQB1; 522 for DQA1; around 580 for DPA1; and roughly 450 for DPB1. A handful of DR-DQ haplotypes were handled as single units for association and clustering because linkage in the cohort was strong. On average, roughly 240,000 unique TCR beta nucleotide sequences were sequenced per donor among some 430 genotyped donors of the cohort, with 15% to 20% of those sequences being non-productive.

The CDR3 has 12 amino acids, counting the end cysteine and phenylalanine. Of the read, only the CDR3 DNA is kept; its 36 bases are in frame from base 1. The germline V gene yields SGHAT for CDR1 and FQNNGV for CDR2. Trimming costs V 6 bases and J 4 bases, and their ends lie 10 bases apart. With respect to this clone: Its cognate antigen has yet to be identified. No quality values exist for individual bases; no much larger clone is one base distant.

Overall study results and their limits: The sequencing pipeline was judged likely to have produced a cluster of highly shared sequence variants as a technical artifact. Because HLA typing was missing for some donors at each locus, association tests included only the typed subset. Strong co-occurrence of HLA alleles, especially DR and DQ, made assigning TCR associations to individual alleles difficult. Compared with equally common non-associated chains, HLA-associated TCR beta chains in a later analysis were more clonally expanded and had lower generation probabilities. In vitro tests confirmed that a few of the cytomegalovirus-associated TCR beta chains recognize cytomegalovirus antigens. Some IMGT-functional V segments, including TRBV6-2 and TRBV6-3, could not be distinguished by the 87-base-pair reads and were therefore excluded. Sequencing depth was assumed to be roughly uniform across donors in the presence/absence analyses, though that assumption may not hold. A further reported finding was that TCR beta sequences accurately predicted the HLA-A and HLA-B alleles for most subjects in the first cohort. A later analysis associated 16,951 TCR beta sequences with specific HLA alleles at a false discovery rate of 0.05. In an earlier analysis of about 540 of the donors, most TCR beta V segments were observed in productive rearrangements about 87% or about 30% of the time, broadly matching IMGT annotations. While some public TCRs were present in many individuals, most TCR sequences turned up only very rarely across donors. In a later analysis, several top co-occurrence clusters were reported to appear linked to parvovirus B19, influenza, CMV and Epstein-Barr virus. Correlated functional status among segregating V segments might reflect linkage disequilibrium, but an unknown experimental factor could not be ruled out. In a later genetic analysis, a missense DCLRE1C variant was associated with V-gene and J-gene trimming of TCR beta chains, and the association was replicated in an independent cohort. Only TCR beta chains were sequenced in this cohort, and the absence of alpha or paired-chain data limited detectable features. The study listed approximately 160 TCR beta chains as associated with cytomegalovirus. A later genetic analysis reported fewer N-insertions in productive TCRs among donors in an Asian-associated ancestry cluster than the roughly 700-donor mean. A later analysis found that TCR association rates varied across HLA loci, with DRB1 alleles showing the most associated TCRs and HLA-C alleles the fewest. The authors suggested that the approach could potentially be extended to other disease states and immunological phenotypes. Cytomegalovirus status was reported to be diagnosed by the classifier with high specificity and sensitivity in both the original and validation cohorts. A later analysis found that most CMV-associated TCR beta chains appeared HLA-restricted, with HLA associations seemingly driven largely by CMV exposure. Immune exposure information for the cohort was limited to CMV serostatus. The earlier analysis of about 600 of the donors excluded 15 to 20 rarely observed V segments, including chromosome 9 orphons, because counts were too low.

The library relied on the immunoSEQ multiplex PCR assay. For the multiplex PCR, a mixture combining 60 forward primers for TCR Vbeta segments and 13 reverse primers for TCR Jbeta segments was used. A multiplex PCR assay on genomic DNA amplified the CDR3 region of rearranged TCR beta genes. The Illumina HiSeq System was used to sequence the amplified TCR beta libraries as 87-base-pair reads. The authors processed their data as follows. A later analysis counted approximately 74 million unique TCR beta chains across the 670 or so repertoires, and about 10 million of these chains were shared by at least two donors. To remove PCR and sequencing errors, raw reads were error-corrected and collapsed into unique sequences using a nearest-neighbor algorithm that merged closely related sequences. V, D and J gene segments were assigned by aligning CDR3 sequences to IMGT reference sequences. For a sequence to be retained, at least a six-nucleotide match to both a V gene segment and a J gene segment was required. Rearrangements were classified as productive when the CDR3 lacked stop codons and remained in frame with V and J, and all other rearrangements were classified as non-productive. Following IMGT convention, CDR3 was defined as the stretch from the second conserved V-encoded cysteine up to the conserved J-encoded phenylalanine. The earlier analysis of roughly 590 of the donors excluded any sequence lacking an unambiguous match to a single V gene segment. An earlier analysis of 587 of the donors called V segments functional above 56.7% productive rearrangements and segregating when the between-donor standard deviation exceeded 5%. A statistical classification framework was developed to diagnose cytomegalovirus status using the catalog of TCR beta chain sequences. In a later analysis, V and J genes were assigned by comparing TCR nucleotide sequences against IMGT/GENE-DB human TR gene sequences. The TCRdist pipeline was used in a later analysis to assign CDR3 sequences and most-parsimonious VDJ recombination scenarios. A later analysis defined each TCR beta chain by its CDR3 amino acid sequence plus V-gene family, and excluded reads lacking a unique V-gene family. To address suspected cross-contamination and a sequencing artifact, a later analysis removed under 600 highly shared, low-generation-probability nucleotide sequences. In a later analysis, a clonal expansion index was calculated for each public chain from normalized within-repertoire ranks of inferred template counts. In a later analysis, generation probabilities were computed with a VDJ recombination model fitted to out-of-frame rearrangements, and the resulting probabilities were checked against IGoR. Hypergeometric tests were used in a later analysis to score TCR-TCR, TCR-HLA and TCR-CMV co-occurrence, with a repertoire-size bias correction applied to the TCR pairs. To estimate false discovery rates, a later analysis permuted the HLA or CMV assignments 20 times. In a later analysis, co-occurring TCRs were grouped using DBSCAN, and TCRdist sequence similarity was added for clustering within HLA-allele-positive subsets. Repertoires with fewer than 30,000 or more than 120,000 public chains, plus five repertoires with anomalous nucleotide sharing, were excluded from co-occurrence clustering. Sourced from immuneACCESS, this table was stored by TCRdb with only in-frame sequences that have V and J called. A share of the clones is absent; for the studies checked, an unresolved V gene accounts for under half, and the remainder has no known explanation. V and J calls and clone size are those listed in that table; D and trimming were worked out from the DNA. The sample table contains under 110,000 clones; only one count was recorded for 65% to 80% of them. The ten largest clones represent 1.9% of the sample.

The cohort was made up of 666 healthy bone marrow donors. All cohort members were sampled while nominally healthy, although unrecorded immune exposures were likely present. The donor was CMV seronegative and was included in the group of 352 seronegative cohort members. Each donor provided a peripheral blood sample, and peripheral blood mononuclear cells were used for TCR beta sequencing. Genomic DNA was extracted from the blood cell samples with the Qiagen DNeasy Blood Extraction Kit. This sequence originates from a woman between 35 and 50 years old in good health and CMV-seronegative. Sequencing was done on a sample of PBMCs. The V gene is TRBV11-2 and the J gene is TRBJ2-7; TRBD2 is a possible D gene, resting on 5 matching bases. The DNA reads TGTGCCAGCAGATTCAGCGGTTACGAGCAGTACTTC. This yields the protein CASRFSGYEQYF.